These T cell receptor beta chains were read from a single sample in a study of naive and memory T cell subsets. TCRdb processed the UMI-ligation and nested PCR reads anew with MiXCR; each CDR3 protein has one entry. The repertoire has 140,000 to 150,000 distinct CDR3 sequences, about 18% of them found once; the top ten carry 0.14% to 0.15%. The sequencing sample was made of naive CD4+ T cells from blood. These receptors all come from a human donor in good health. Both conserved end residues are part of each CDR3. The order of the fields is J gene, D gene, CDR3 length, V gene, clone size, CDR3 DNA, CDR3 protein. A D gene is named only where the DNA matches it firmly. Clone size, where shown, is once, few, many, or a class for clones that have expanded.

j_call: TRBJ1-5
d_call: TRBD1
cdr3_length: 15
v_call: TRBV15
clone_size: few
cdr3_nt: TGTGCCACCAGCAGGATACAGGGGGATTATCAGCCCCAGCATTTT
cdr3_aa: CATSRIQGDYQPQHF

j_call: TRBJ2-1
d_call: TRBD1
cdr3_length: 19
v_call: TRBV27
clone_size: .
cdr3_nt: TGTGCCAGCAGCCGAGGACAGGGAACGCAACCAGGCATTACCGATGAGCAGTTCTTC
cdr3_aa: CASSRGQGTQPGITDEQFF

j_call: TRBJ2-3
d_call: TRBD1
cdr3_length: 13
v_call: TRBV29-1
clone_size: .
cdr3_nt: TGCAGCGTTGATCGGGCAGGGGGAGATACGCAGTATTTT
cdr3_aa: CSVDRAGGDTQYF

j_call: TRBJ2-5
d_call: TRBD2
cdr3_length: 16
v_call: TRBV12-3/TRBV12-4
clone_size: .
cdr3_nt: TGTGCCAGCACCCACGCGAGGGCGGGAGGAGGGGAGACCCAGTACTTC
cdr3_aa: CASTHARAGGGETQYF

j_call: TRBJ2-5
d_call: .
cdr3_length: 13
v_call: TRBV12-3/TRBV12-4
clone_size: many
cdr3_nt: TGTGCCAGCACTCTCCAGGGGTTGGAGACCCAGTACTTC
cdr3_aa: CASTLQGLETQYF

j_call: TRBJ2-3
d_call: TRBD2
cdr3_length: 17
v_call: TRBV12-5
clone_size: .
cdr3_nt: TGTGCTAGTGGTCCCACGAGACTAGCGGACAACACAGATACGCAGTATTTT
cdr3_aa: CASGPTRLADNTDTQYF

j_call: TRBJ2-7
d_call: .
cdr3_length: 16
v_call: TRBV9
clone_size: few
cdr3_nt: TGTGCCAGCAGCGTAGTGGAGGAGGGGGGCCCCTACGAGCAGTACTTC
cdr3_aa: CASSVVEEGGPYEQYF

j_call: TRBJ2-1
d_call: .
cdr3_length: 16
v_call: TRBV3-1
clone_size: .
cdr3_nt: TGTGCCAGCAGCCAAGATGAGGGGCTTCTGGGGTATGAGCAGTTCTTC
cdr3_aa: CASSQDEGLLGYEQFF

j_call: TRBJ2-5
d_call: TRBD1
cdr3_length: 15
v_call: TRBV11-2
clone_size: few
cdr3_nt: TGTGCCAGCAGCTTGGGACAGACCCTAGGGGAGACCCAGTACTTC
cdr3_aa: CASSLGQTLGETQYF

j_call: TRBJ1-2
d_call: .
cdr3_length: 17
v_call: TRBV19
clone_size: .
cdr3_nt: TGTGCCAGTAGTATAGGAGGACAAATGGGCCCCAACTATGGCTACACCTTC
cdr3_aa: CASSIGGQMGPNYGYTF

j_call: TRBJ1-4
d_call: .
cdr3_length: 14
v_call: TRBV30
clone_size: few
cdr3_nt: TGTGCCTGGAGTGGGGATCGGGGAAGTGAAAAACTGTTTTTT
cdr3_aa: CAWSGDRGSEKLFF

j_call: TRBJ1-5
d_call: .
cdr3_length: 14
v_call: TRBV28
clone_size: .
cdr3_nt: TGTGCCAGCAGTTTATCTCTGTTGAATCAGCCCCAGCATTTT
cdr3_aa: CASSLSLLNQPQHF

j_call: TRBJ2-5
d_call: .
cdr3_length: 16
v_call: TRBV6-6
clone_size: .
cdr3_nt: TGTGCCAGCAGTTACTGGGGAGGACCCTACCAAGAGACCCAGTACTTC
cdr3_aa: CASSYWGGPYQETQYF

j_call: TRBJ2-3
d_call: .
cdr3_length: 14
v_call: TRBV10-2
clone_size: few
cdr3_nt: TGCGCCAGCAGTGAGACGGCTCTCACAGATACGCAGTATTTT
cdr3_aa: CASSETALTDTQYF

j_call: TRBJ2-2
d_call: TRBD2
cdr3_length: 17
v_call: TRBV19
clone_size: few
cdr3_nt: TGTGCCAGTAGTATAGGGACTAGCGGAACTTTTACCGGGGAGCTGTTTTTT
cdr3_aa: CASSIGTSGTFTGELFF

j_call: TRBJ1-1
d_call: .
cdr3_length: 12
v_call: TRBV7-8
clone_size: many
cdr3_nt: TGTGCCAGCAGCTTGATGAACACTGAAGCTTTCTTT
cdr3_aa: CASSLMNTEAFF

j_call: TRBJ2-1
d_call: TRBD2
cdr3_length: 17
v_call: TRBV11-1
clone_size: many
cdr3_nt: TGTGCCAGCAGCTTAGGCCGGGCTAGCGGGAGATACAATGAGCAGTTCTTC
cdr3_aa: CASSLGRASGRYNEQFF

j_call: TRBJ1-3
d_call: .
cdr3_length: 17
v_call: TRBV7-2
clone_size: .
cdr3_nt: TGTGCCAGCAGCTTAGGAGGAGTCGGGACCTCTGGAAACACCATATATTTT
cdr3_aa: CASSLGGVGTSGNTIYF

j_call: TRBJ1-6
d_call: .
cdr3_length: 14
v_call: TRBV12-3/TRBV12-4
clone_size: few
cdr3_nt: TGTGCCAGCAGTCTTGGGGGCGCCGGTTCACCCCTCCACTTT
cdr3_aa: CASSLGGAGSPLHF

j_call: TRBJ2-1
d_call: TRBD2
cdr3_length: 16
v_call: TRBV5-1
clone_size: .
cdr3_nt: TGCGCCAGCAGCCCCCGACTAGCGGAACCTTACAATGAGCAGTTCTTC
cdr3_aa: CASSPRLAEPYNEQFF

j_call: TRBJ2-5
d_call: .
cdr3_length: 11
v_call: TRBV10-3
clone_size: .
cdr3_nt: TGTGCCATCAGTGGTGAAGAGACCCAGTACTTC
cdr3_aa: CAISGEETQYF

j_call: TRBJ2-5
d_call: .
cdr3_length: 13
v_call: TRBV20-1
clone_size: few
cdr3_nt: TGCAGTGCTGGGGACTCAGACCAAGAGACCCAGTACTTC
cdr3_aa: CSAGDSDQETQYF

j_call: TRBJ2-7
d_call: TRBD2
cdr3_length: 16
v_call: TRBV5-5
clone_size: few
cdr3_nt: TGTGCCAGCAGCTTGGGAAGCGGGAGGGCCGCCTACGAGCAGTACTTC
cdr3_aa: CASSLGSGRAAYEQYF

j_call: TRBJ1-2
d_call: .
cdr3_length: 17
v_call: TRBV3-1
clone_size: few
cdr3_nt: TGTGCCAGCAGCCTCAAGGGGACTTCCACCATTTCCTATGGCTACACCTTC
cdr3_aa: CASSLKGTSTISYGYTF

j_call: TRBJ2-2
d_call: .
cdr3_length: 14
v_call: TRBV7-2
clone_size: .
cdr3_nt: TGTGCCAGCAGCTACAGACAGAACACCGGGGAGCTGTTTTTT
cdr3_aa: CASSYRQNTGELFF

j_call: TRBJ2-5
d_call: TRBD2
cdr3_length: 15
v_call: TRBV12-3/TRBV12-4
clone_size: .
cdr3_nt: TGTGCCAGCAGTTTAGATGGGGCGGGAGGTGAGACCCAGTACTTC
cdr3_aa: CASSLDGAGGETQYF

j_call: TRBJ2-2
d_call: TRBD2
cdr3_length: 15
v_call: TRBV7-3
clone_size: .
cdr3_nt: TGTGCCAGCAGAGCCGGGACTAGCCGAACCGGGGAGCTGTTTTTT
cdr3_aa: CASRAGTSRTGELFF

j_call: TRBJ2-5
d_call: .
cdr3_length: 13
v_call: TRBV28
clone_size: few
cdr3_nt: TGTGCCAGCAGGTCCACAGGGACGGAGACCCAGTACTTC
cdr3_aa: CASRSTGTETQYF

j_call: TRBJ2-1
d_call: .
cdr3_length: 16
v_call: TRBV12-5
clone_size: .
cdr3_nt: TGTGCTAGTGGTTTGGGGACTCCTCGATCCTACAATGAGCAGTTCTTC
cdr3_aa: CASGLGTPRSYNEQFF

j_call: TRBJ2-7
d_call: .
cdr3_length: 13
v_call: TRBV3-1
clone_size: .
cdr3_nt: TGTGCCAGCAGCCCGACGACTGGGGGCGAGCAGTACTTC
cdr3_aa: CASSPTTGGEQYF

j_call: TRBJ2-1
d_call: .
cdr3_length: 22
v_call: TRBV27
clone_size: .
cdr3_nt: TGTGCCAGCAGTCCCTCTTTTTTTGGGATGGGCAATTTCAAGGACCAATACAATGAGCAGTTCTTC
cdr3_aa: CASSPSFFGMGNFKDQYNEQFF

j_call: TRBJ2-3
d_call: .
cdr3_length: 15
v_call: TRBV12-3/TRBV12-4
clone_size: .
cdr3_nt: TGTGCCAGCAGTTTAATTGGGGGTACGCATGATACGCAGTATTTT
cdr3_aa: CASSLIGGTHDTQYF

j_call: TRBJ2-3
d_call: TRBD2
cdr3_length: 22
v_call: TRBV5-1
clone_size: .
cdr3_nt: TGCGCCAGCAGCTTACGTCCCGCCGGGACTAGCGGGAGGGCCACGGTGGGAGATACGCAGTATTTT
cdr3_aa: CASSLRPAGTSGRATVGDTQYF

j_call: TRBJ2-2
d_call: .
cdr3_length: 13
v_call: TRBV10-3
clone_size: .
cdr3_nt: TGTGCCATCAGCGGGCGTAACACCGGGGAGCTGTTTTTT
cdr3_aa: CAISGRNTGELFF

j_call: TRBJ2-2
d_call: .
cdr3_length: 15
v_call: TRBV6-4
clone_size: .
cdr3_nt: TGTGCCAGCAGAGGAGGACTCAGGAACACCGGGGAGCTGTTTTTT
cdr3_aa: CASRGGLRNTGELFF

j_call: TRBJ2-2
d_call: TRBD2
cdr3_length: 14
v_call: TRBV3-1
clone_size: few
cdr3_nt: TGTGCCAGCAGTCTAGCGGGAGGGGCCGGGGAGCTGTTTTTT
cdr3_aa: CASSLAGGAGELFF

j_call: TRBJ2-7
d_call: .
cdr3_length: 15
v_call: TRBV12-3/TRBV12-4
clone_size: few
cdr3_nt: TGTGCCAGCAGTTTATATCTGCTCGGGGGCTACGAGCAGTACTTC
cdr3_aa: CASSLYLLGGYEQYF

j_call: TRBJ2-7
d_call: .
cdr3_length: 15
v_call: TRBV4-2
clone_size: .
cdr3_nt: TGTGCCAGCAGCCGCCCGGGGGCTGGCCCCTACGAGCAGTACTTC
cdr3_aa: CASSRPGAGPYEQYF

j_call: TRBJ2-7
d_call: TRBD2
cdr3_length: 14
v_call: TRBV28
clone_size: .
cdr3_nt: TGTGCCAGCAGTTTAGGGACTAGCATTTACGAGCAGTACTTC
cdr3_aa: CASSLGTSIYEQYF

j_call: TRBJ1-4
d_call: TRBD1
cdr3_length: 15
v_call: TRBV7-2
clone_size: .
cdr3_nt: TGTGCCAGCAGCCACCAGACAGGGGTTAATGAAAAACTGTTTTTT
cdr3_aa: CASSHQTGVNEKLFF

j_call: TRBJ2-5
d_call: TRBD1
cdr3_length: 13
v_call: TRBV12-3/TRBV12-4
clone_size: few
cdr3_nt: TGTGCCAGCGGACAGGGAGTGTTGGAGACCCAGTACTTC
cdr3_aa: CASGQGVLETQYF

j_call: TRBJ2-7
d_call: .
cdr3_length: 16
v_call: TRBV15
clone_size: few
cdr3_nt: TGTGCCACCAGCAGAGATGCAGGGGATGCAGGTGGCGAGCAGTACTTC
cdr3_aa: CATSRDAGDAGGEQYF

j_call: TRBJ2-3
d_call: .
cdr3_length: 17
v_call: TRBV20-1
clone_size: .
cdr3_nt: TGCAGTGCTACCCCGGACAAAAGGCGACTTAGCACAGATACGCAGTATTTT
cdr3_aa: CSATPDKRRLSTDTQYF

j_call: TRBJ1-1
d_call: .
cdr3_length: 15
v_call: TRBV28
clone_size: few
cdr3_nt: TGTGCCAGCAGTTCCCCCGGTGTGGGGGCTGTCGGAGCTTTCTTT
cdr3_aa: CASSSPGVGAVGAFF